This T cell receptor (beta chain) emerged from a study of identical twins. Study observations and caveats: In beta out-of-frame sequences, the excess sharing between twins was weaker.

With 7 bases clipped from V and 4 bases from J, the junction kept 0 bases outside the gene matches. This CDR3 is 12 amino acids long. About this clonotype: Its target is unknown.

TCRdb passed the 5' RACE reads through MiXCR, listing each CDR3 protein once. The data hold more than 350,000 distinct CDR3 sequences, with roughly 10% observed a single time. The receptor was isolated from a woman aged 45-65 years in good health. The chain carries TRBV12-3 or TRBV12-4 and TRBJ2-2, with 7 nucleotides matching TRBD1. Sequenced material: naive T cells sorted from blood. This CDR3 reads CASNRGTGELFF. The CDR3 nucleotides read TGTGCCAGCAACAGGGGCACCGGGGAGCTGTTTTTT.